The next 12 T cell receptor beta chains were all read from a single sample in a study of T cells in Graves' hyperthyroidism and ophthalmopathy. TCR beta CDR3 regions were amplified from RNA. Initially, a first-round RT-PCR of the TCR CDR3 employed the HTBI primer set. TCRdb re-analysed the multiplex PCR reads in MiXCR, keeping a single row per CDR3 protein. Of hundreds of thousands of distinct CDR3 sequences listed, over 35% were seen once; the top ten hold over 8%. The source material was blood. All receptors derive from a man aged 18 to 30 with Graves' hyperthyroidism.

This chain connects TRBV2 to TRBJ1-1; D call uncertain. Germline lookup yields CDR1 SNHLY and CDR2 FYNNEI. The V end was cut by 2 bases, the J end by 4 bases, with 11 bases between. There are 14 residues in the CDR3. The CDR3 region is CASSELESVTEAFF. Here the CDR3 DNA reads TGTGCCAGCAGTGAACTGGAGTCCGTCACTGAAGCTTTCTTT.

This clonotype was seen many times. The chain couples TRBV29-1 to TRBJ2-2; no clear D gene. The CDR3 has 11 residues. V lost 0 bases, J lost 10 bases, and 6 bases lay in between. Per germline, CDR1 SQVTM and CDR2 ANQGSEA. This chain's CDR3 is CSVEEGLELFF. The CDR3 region has the DNA TGCAGCGTTGAAGAAGGCTTGGAGCTGTTTTTT.

This clonotype was observed many times. The V gene is TRBV15, the J gene TRBJ1-4, with 9 bases that match TRBD1. With 1 base clipped from V and 2 bases from J, the junction kept 2 bases outside the gene matches. The CDR3 runs 16 residues. Looked up from germline, CDR1 is LNHNV and CDR2 is YYDKDF (reference sequence). In DNA, the CDR3 is TGTGCCACCAGCAGAGGGACAGGGGAGACTAATGAAAAACTGTTTTTT. Translated: CATSRGTGETNEKLFF.

This clonotype appeared once. A single base separates this from a much larger clone, so it may be a read error. No conserved phenylalanine or tryptophan is present at the end of the CDR3, so a read error is the likely explanation. The rearrangement uses TRBV19 and TRBJ1-1; TRBD1 might be the D (6 bases). Germline V gives CDR1 LNHDA, CDR2 SQIVND (reference sequence). The CDR3 length is 14 residues. Trimming took 5 bases from V and 2 from J, leaving 12 bases between them. DNA of the CDR3: TGTGCCAGTAGTCGACAGGCTTATAACACTGAAGCTTTCCTT. Protein product: CASSRQAYNTEAFL.

This rearrangement joins TRBV15 to TRBJ1-6; 9 bases align to TRBD1. With V trimmed by 1 base and J by 10 bases, 2 bases remained unmatched. This CDR3 has 14 residues. The germline CDR1 and CDR2 sequences are LNHNV and YYDKDF (reference sequence). The chain's CDR3 is CATSRGQGGSPLHF. The CDR3 nucleotides are TGTGCCACCAGCAGAGGACAGGGGGGATCACCCCTCCACTTT.

This clonotype was seen more than once but under ten times. This chain uses TRBV5-1 with TRBJ1-1; TRBD1 aligns across 9 bases. The CDR3 runs to 14 residues. Trimming took 2 bases from V and 7 from J; bases not matched to a gene: 6. Germline assignment: CDR1 SGHRS and CDR2 YFSETQ. CDR3 coding DNA: TGCGCCAGCAGCTTCGGACAGGGGTCGGATGAAGCTTTCTTT. Translated, it gives CASSFGQGSDEAFF. The full variable domain, completed using reference TRBV5-1 and TRBJ1-1, is KAGVTQTPRYLIKTRGQQVTLSCSPISGHRSVSWYQQTPGQGLQFLFEYFSETQRNKGNFPGRFSGRQFSNSRSEMNVSTLELGDSALYLCASSFGQGSDEAFFGQGTRLTVV.

CDR3 sequence: CASSSRSGLEQPQHF. CDR3 in DNA: TGTGCCAGCAGCTCCCGATCAGGGTTGGAGCAGCCCCAGCATTTT. This chain links TRBV7-8 with TRBJ1-5, with D possibly TRBD1 on 5 matching bases. Germline lookup yields CDR1 SGHVS and CDR2 FQNEAQ. The CDR3 spans 15 residues. V lost 4 bases, J lost 7 bases, and 17 bases lay in between.

The V gene is TRBV10-2, the J gene TRBJ2-5, with D perhaps TRBD1 or TRBD2 (7 bases each). In germline, CDR1 is WSHSY, CDR2 SAAADI. V shed 7 bases and J shed 5 bases, with 17 bases lying between them. The CDR3 loop spans 14 amino acids. CDR3 bases: TGCGCCAGCACGACCGGGACAGCGGGGGAGACCCAGTACTTC. Its protein product is CASTTGTAGETQYF.

The chain recombines TRBV7-9 with TRBJ2-7; 11 nucleotides agree with TRBD2. Germline lookup yields CDR1 SEHNR and CDR2 FQNEAQ (reference sequence). This CDR3 comprises 14 residues. V lost 5 bases to trimming and J lost 4 bases; unmatched junction nucleotides: 4. CDR3 DNA: TGTGCCAGCAGCCATAGCGGGAGGGCTTACGAGCAGTACTTC. Residues: CASSHSGRAYEQYF.

This sequence joins TRBV15 and TRBJ2-3; D is ambiguous. Germline V lookup: CDR1 LNHNV, CDR2 YYDKDF (reference sequence). Trimming left V 0 bases short and J 5 bases short, with 6 bases between. CDR3 length: 13 residues. CDR3 coding DNA: TGTGCCACCAGCAGAGACGTCGGAGATACGCAGTATTTT. Translated: CATSRDVGDTQYF.

This clonotype showed up many times. This chain links TRBV10-3 with TRBJ1-4, with a weak D call TRBD1 (5 bases). V shed 10 bases and J shed 3 bases, with 12 bases lying between them. Germline CDR1 reads ENHRY; CDR2 reads SYGVKD. The CDR3 spans 13 residues. The CDR3 DNA is TGTGCCACGGGGCCGGAATCTAATGAAAAACTGTTTTTT. It yields the protein CATGPESNEKLFF.

The chain has TRBV4-1 and TRBJ1-2; no clear D gene. There are 14 residues in the CDR3. Germline-derived CDR1 and CDR2 are MGHRA and YSYEKL. V gave up 0 bases and J gave up 4 bases, with 9 bases separating them. CDR3 nucleotides: TGCGCCAGCAGCCAAGATGCAGAAGTCTATGGCTACACCTTC. Amino acids: CASSQDAEVYGYTF.